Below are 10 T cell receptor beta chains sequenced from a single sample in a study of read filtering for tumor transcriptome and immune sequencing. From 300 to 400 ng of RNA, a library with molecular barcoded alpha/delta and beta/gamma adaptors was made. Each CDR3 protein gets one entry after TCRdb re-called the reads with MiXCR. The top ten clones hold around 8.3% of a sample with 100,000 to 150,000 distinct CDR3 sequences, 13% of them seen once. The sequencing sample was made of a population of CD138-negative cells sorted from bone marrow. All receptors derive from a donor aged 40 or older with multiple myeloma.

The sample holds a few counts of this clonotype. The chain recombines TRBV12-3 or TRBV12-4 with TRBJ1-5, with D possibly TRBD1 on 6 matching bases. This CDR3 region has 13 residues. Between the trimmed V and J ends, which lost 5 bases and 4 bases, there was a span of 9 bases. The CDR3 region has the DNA TGTGCCAGCAGTCCGGGGGCGAATCAGCCCCAGCATTTT. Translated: CASSPGANQPQHF.

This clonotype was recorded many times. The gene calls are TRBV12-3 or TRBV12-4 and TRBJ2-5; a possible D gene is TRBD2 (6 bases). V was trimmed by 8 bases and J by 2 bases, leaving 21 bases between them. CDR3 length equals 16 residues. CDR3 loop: CASGAQGSGGQETQYF. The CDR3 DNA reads TGTGCCAGCGGAGCGCAGGGTTCCGGGGGTCAAGAGACCCAGTACTTC.

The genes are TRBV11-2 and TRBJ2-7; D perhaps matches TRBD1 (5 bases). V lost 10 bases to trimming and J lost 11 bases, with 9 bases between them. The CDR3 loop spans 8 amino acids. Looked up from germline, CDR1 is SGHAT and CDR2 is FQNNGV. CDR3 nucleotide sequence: TGTGCCACCCTACAGGAGTACTTC. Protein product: CATLQEYF.

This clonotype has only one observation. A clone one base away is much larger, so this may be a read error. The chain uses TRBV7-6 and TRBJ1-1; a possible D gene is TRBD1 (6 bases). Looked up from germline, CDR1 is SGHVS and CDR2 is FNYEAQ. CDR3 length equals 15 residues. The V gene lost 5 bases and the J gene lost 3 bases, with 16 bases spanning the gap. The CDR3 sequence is CASSTPDSGHTEAFF. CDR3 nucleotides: TGTGCCAGCAGCACCCCGGACAGCGGGCACACTGAAGCTTTCTTT.

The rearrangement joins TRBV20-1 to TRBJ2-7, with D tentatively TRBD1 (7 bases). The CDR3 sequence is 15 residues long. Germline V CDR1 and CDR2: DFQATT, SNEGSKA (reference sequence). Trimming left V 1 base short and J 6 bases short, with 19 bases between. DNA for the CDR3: TGCAGTGCTAGAGGTGGACAGGCGGGGAAAGGCGAGCAGTACTTC. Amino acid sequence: CSARGGQAGKGEQYF.

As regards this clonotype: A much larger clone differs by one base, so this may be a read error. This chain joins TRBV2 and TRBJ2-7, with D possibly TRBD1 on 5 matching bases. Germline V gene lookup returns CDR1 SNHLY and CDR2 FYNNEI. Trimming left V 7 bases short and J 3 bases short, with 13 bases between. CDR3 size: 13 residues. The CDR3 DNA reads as TGTGCCAGCATAACCCGGACAAGCTACGAGCAGTACTTC. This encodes CASITRTSYEQYF. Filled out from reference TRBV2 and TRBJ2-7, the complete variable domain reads EPEVTQTPSHQVTQMGQEVILRCVPISNHLYFYWYRQILGQKVEFLVSFYNNEISEKSEIFDDQFSVERPDGSNFTLKIRSTKLEDSAMYFCASITRTSYEQYFGPGTRLTVT.

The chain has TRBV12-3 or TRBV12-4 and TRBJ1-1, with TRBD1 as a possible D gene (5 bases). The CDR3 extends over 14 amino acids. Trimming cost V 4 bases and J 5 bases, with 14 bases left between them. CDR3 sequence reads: CASSSGGRLTEAFF. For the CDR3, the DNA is TGTGCCAGCAGTTCGGGGGGGAGATTGACTGAAGCTTTCTTT.

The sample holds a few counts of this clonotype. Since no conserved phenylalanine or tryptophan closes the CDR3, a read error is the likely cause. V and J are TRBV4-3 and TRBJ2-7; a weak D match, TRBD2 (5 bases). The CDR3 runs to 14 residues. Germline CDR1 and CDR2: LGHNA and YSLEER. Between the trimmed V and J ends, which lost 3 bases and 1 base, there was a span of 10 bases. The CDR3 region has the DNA TGCGCCAGCAGCCAGCGAGCGGAGTCCTACGAGCAGTACTAC. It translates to CASSQRAESYEQYY.

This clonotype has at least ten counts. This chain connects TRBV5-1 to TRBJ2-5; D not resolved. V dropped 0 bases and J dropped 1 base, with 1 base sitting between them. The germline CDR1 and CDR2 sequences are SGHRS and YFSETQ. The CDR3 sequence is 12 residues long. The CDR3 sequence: CASSLVQETQYF. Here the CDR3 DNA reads TGCGCCAGCAGCTTGGTCCAAGAGACCCAGTACTTC. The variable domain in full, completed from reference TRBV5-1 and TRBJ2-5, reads KAGVTQTPRYLIKTRGQQVTLSCSPISGHRSVSWYQQTPGQGLQFLFEYFSETQRNKGNFPGRFSGRQFSNSRSEMNVSTLELGDSALYLCASSLVQETQYFGPGTRLLVL.

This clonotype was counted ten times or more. This CDR3 reads CASSLAALSGTVLNEQFF. The CDR3 nucleotides read TGTGCCAGCAGCTTAGCGGCCCTTAGTGGGACTGTTTTGAATGAGCAGTTCTTC. This chain connects TRBV7-2 to TRBJ2-1; perhaps TRBD2 as D (6 bases). CDR3 length: 18 amino acids. The ends were cut back, 0 bases at V and 7 bases at J, with 22 bases in the middle. The germline V gene encodes CDR1 SGHTA and CDR2 FQGNSA.